This T cell receptor beta chain was found in a study of regulatory T cells in long-lasting Graves disease. The authors built TCR beta libraries using iRepertoire HTBI primers and Arm-PCR of CDR3 regions. In TCRdb, the multiplex PCR reads were re-called with MiXCR into one record per CDR3 protein. The data contain over 650,000 distinct CDR3 sequences, 25% to 35% of them seen just once; the ten biggest clones take up about two fifths. Sample time point: persistent/refractory GD, antithyroid drugs over 5 years with positive TRAb. The TCR library used RNA extracted from PBMCs. V was pared by 6 bases and J by 4 bases, with 22 bases between. Germline CDR1 is SGHDT and CDR2 is YYEEEE. The CDR3 runs 16 residues.

The rearrangement joins TRBV5-6 to TRBJ2-5, with a tentative D call TRBD1 (6 bases). This TCR came from a female donor with Graves disease. Sequenced material: peripheral blood mononuclear cells (PBMCs), taken when the disease was refractory, from a patient treated with antithyroid drugs. CDR3 DNA: TGTGCCAGCACTGAGGTGGGGGCAGGGGTGAGAGAGACCCAGTACTTC. This gives the protein CASTEVGAGVRETQYF.